This TCR beta chain is from a study of T cells in Graves' hyperthyroidism and ophthalmopathy. CDR1 and CDR2 (germline): DFQATT, SNEGSKA (reference sequence). The CDR3 totals 12 residues. J gave up 10 bases and V 6 bases, and 5 bases lay outside the gene matches. This clonotype was picked up many times. The antigen remains undetermined. General observations from the study: Blood also showed most of the thyroid clonotypes that were expanded above 0.001.

Amplification targeted TCR beta CDR3 regions from RNA transcripts. HTBI primers drove first-round RT-PCR of the TCR CDR3. TCRdb reprocessed the multiplex PCR reads with MiXCR, giving one entry per CDR3 protein. This table holds about 300,000 distinct CDR3 sequences, roughly 19% found once. The sequence derives from a man in his fifties with Graves' ophthalmopathy. This sequence joins TRBV20-1 and TRBJ2-1, with 11 bases that match TRBD2. Input material: blood. CDR3 nucleotides: TGCAGTGCCCCAACTAGCGGGAGAGAGCAGTTCTTC. Amino acids: CSAPTSGREQFF.